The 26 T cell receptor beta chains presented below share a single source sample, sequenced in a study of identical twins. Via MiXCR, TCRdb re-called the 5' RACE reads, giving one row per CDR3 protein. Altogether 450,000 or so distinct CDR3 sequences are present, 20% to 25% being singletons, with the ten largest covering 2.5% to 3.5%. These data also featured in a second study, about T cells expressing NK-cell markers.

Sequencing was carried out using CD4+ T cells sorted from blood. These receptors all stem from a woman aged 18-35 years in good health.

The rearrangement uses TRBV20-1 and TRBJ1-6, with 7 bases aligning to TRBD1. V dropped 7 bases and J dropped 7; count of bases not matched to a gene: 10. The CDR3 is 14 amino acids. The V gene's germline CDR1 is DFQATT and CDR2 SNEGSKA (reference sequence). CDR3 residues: CSVSTGTVNSPLHF. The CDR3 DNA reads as TGCAGTGTCAGTACTGGGACAGTCAATTCACCCCTCCACTTT.

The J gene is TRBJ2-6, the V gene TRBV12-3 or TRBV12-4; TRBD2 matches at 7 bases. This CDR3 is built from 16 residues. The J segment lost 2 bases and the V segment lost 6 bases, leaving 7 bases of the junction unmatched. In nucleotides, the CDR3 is TGTGCCAGCAGCGGACACGGGGGGACTGGGGCCAACGTCCTGACTTTC. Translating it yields CASSGHGGTGANVLTF.

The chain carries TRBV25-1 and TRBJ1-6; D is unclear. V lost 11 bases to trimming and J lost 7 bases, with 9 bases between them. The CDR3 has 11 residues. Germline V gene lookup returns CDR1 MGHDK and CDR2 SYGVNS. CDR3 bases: TGTGCCTGCCCCCGGAATTCACCCCTCCACTTT. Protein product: CACPRNSPLHF. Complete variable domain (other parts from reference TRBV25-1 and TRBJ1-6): EADIYQTPRYLVIGTGKKITLECSQTMGHDKMYWYQQDPGMELHLIHYSYGVNSTEKGDLSSESTVSRIRTEHFPLTLESARPSHTSQYLCACPRNSPLHFGNGTRLTVT.

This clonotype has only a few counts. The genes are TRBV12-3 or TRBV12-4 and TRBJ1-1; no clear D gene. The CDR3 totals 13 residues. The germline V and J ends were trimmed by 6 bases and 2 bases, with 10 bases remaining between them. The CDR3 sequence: CASSIRINTEAFF. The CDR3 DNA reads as TGTGCCAGCAGCATCAGGATCAACACTGAAGCTTTCTTT.

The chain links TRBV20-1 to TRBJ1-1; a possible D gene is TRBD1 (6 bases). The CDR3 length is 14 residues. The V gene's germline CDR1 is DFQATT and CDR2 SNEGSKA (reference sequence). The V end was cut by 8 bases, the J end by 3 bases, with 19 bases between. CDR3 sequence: CSLRNRESYTEAFF. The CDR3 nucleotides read TGCAGTCTTCGGAACAGGGAGTCGTACACTGAAGCTTTCTTT.

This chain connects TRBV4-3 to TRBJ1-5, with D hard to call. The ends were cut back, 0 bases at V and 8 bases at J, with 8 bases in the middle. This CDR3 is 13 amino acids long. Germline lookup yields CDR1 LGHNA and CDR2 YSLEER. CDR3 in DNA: TGCGCCAGCAGCCAAGATTATGGTGAGCCCCAGCATTTT. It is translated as CASSQDYGEPQHF.

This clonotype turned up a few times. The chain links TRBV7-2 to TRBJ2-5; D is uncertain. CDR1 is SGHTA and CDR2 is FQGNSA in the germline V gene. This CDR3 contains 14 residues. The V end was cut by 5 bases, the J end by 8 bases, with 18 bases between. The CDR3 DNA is TGTGCCAGCAGCCCTCGGGCTGGTTTTGGAACCCAGTACTTC. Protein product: CASSPRAGFGTQYF.

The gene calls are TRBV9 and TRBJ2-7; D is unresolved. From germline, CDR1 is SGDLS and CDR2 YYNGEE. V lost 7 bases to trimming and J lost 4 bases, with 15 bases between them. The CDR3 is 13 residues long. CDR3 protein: CASLTWLDYEQYF. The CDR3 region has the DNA TGTGCCAGCCTTACGTGGCTAGATTACGAGCAGTACTTC. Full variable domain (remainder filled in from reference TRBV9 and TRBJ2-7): DSGVTQTPKHLITATGQRVTLRCSPRSGDLSVYWYQQSLDQGLQFLIQYYNGEERAKGNILERFSAQQFPDLHSELNLSSLELGDSALYFCASLTWLDYEQYFGPGTRLTVT.

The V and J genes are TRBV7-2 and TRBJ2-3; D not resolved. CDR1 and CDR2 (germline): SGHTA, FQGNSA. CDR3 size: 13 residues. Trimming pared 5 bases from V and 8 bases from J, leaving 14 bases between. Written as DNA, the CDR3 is TGTGCCAGCAGCGAATATAATGCCGGTACGCAGTATTTT. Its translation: CASSEYNAGTQYF.

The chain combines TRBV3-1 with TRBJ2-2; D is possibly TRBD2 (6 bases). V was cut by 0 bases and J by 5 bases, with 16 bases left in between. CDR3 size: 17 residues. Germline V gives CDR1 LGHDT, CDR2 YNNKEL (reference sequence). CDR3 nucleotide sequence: TGTGCCAGCAGCCAAGATTTAAGGGACTCCAAAACCGGGGAGCTGTTTTTT. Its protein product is CASSQDLRDSKTGELFF.

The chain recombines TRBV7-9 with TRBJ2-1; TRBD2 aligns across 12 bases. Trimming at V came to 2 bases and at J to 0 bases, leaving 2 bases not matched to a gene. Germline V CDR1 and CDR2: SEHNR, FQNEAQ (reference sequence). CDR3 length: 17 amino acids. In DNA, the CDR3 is TGTGCCAGCAGCTTAACTAGCGGGGGGAGCTCCTACAATGAGCAGTTCTTC. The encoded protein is CASSLTSGGSSYNEQFF.

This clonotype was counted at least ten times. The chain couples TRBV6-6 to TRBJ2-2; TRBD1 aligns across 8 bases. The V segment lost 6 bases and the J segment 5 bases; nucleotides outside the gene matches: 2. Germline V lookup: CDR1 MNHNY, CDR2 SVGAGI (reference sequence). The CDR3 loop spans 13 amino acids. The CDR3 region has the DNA TGTGCCAGCAGGGACAGGGAAACCGGGGAGCTGTTTTTT. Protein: CASRDRETGELFF.

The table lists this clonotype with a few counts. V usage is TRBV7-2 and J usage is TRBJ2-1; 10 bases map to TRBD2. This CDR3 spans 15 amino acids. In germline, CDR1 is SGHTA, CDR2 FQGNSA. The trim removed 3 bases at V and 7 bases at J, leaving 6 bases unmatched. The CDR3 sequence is CASSFLAGVGNEQFF. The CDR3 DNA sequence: TGTGCCAGCAGCTTTCTAGCGGGGGTAGGAAATGAGCAGTTCTTC.

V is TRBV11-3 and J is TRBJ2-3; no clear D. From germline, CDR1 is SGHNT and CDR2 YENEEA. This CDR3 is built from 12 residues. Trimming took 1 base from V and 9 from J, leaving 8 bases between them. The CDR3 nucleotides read TGTGCCAGCAGCTTAGGCCTACCCACGCAGTATTTT. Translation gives CASSLGLPTQYF.

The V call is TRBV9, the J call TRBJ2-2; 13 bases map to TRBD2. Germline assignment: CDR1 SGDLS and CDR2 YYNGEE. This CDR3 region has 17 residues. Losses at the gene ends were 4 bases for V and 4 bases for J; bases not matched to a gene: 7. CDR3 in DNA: TGTGCCAGCAGCTCCAGACTAGCGGGAGGTAGCACCGGGGAGCTGTTTTTT. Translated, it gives CASSSRLAGGSTGELFF. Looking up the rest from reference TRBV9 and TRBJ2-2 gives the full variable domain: DSGVTQTPKHLITATGQRVTLRCSPRSGDLSVYWYQQSLDQGLQFLIQYYNGEERAKGNILERFSAQQFPDLHSELNLSSLELGDSALYFCASSSRLAGGSTGELFFGEGSRLTVL.

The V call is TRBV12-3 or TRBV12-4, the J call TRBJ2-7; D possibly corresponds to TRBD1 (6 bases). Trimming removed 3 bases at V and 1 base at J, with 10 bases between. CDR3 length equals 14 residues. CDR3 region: CASSFARGSYEQYF. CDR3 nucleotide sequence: TGTGCCAGCAGTTTCGCCAGGGGATCCTACGAGCAGTACTTC.

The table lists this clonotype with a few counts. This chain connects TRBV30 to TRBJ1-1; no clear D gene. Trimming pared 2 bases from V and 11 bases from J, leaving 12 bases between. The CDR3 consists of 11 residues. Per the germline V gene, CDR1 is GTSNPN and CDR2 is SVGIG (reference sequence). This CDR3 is CAWSREALAFF. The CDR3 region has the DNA TGTGCCTGGAGTCGGGAGGCTTTGGCTTTCTTT.

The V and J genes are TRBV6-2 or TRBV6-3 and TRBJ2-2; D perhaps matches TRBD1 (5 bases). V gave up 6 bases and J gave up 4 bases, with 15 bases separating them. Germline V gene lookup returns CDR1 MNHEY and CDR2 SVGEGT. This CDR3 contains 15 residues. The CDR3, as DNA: TGTGCCAGCAGCCACCTTCTACAGGTCACCGGGGAGCTGTTTTTT. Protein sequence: CASSHLLQVTGELFF.

The CDR3 DNA reads TGTGCCAGCACAAGTGTAAGCTCCTACGAGCAGTACTTC. Translation gives CASTSVSSYEQYF. V is TRBV6-1 and J is TRBJ2-7; no clear D. The CDR3 is 13 residues long. Between the trimmed V and J ends, which lost 7 bases and 0 bases, there was a span of 10 bases. Germline CDR1 MNHNS, CDR2 SASEGT.

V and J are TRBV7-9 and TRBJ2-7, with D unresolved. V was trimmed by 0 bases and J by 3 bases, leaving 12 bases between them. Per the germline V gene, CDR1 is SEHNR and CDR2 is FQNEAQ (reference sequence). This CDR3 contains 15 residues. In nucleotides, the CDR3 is TGTGCCAGCAGCTTAGCGCGTCAGGCCATCTACGAGCAGTACTTC. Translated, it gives CASSLARQAIYEQYF. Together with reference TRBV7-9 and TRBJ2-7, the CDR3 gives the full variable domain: DTGVSQNPRHKITKRGQNVTFRCDPISEHNRLYWYRQTLGQGPEFLTYFQNEAQLEKSRLLSDRFSAERPKGSFSTLEIQRTEQGDSAMYLCASSLARQAIYEQYFGPGTRLTVT.

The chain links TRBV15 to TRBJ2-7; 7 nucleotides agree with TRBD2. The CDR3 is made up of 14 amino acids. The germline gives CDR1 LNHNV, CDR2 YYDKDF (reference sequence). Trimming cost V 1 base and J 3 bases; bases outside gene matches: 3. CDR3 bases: TGTGCCACCAGCAGAGCTAGCGGTTTCTACGAGCAGTACTTC. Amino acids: CATSRASGFYEQYF.

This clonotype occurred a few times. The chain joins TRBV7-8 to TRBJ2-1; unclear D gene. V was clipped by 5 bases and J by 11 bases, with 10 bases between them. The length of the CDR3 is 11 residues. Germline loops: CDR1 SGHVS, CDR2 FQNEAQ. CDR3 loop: CASSLSGKQFF. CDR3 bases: TGTGCCAGCAGCCTTTCGGGTAAGCAGTTCTTC.

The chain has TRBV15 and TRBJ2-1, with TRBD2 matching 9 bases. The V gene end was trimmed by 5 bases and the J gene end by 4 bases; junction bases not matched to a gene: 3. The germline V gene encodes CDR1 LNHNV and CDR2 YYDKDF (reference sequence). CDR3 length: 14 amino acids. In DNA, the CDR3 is TGTGCCACCAGCCTAGCGGGACCTTACAATGAGCAGTTCTTC. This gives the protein CATSLAGPYNEQFF.

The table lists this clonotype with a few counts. The CDR3 region is CAWSGNGQPQHF. CDR3 coding DNA: TGTGCCTGGAGTGGGAACGGGCAGCCCCAGCATTTT. This rearrangement joins TRBV30 to TRBJ1-5; no clear D. Trimming removed 1 base from V and 7 bases from J, with 8 bases in between. The CDR3 spans 12 residues. Germline values: CDR1 GTSNPN, CDR2 SVGIG (reference sequence).

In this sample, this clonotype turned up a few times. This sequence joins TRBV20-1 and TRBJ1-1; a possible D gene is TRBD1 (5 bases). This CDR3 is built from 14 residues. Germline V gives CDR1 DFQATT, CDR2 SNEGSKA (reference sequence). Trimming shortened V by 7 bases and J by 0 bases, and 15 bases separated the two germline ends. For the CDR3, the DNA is TGCAGTGGTAAGGTCAGGGTTTTGAACACTGAAGCTTTCTTT. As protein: CSGKVRVLNTEAFF.

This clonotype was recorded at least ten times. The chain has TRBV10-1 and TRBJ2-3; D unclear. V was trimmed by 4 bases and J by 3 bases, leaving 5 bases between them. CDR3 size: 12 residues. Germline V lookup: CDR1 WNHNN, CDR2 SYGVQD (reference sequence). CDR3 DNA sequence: TGCGCCAGCAGTGGTGCGACAGATACGCAGTATTTT. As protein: CASSGATDTQYF.